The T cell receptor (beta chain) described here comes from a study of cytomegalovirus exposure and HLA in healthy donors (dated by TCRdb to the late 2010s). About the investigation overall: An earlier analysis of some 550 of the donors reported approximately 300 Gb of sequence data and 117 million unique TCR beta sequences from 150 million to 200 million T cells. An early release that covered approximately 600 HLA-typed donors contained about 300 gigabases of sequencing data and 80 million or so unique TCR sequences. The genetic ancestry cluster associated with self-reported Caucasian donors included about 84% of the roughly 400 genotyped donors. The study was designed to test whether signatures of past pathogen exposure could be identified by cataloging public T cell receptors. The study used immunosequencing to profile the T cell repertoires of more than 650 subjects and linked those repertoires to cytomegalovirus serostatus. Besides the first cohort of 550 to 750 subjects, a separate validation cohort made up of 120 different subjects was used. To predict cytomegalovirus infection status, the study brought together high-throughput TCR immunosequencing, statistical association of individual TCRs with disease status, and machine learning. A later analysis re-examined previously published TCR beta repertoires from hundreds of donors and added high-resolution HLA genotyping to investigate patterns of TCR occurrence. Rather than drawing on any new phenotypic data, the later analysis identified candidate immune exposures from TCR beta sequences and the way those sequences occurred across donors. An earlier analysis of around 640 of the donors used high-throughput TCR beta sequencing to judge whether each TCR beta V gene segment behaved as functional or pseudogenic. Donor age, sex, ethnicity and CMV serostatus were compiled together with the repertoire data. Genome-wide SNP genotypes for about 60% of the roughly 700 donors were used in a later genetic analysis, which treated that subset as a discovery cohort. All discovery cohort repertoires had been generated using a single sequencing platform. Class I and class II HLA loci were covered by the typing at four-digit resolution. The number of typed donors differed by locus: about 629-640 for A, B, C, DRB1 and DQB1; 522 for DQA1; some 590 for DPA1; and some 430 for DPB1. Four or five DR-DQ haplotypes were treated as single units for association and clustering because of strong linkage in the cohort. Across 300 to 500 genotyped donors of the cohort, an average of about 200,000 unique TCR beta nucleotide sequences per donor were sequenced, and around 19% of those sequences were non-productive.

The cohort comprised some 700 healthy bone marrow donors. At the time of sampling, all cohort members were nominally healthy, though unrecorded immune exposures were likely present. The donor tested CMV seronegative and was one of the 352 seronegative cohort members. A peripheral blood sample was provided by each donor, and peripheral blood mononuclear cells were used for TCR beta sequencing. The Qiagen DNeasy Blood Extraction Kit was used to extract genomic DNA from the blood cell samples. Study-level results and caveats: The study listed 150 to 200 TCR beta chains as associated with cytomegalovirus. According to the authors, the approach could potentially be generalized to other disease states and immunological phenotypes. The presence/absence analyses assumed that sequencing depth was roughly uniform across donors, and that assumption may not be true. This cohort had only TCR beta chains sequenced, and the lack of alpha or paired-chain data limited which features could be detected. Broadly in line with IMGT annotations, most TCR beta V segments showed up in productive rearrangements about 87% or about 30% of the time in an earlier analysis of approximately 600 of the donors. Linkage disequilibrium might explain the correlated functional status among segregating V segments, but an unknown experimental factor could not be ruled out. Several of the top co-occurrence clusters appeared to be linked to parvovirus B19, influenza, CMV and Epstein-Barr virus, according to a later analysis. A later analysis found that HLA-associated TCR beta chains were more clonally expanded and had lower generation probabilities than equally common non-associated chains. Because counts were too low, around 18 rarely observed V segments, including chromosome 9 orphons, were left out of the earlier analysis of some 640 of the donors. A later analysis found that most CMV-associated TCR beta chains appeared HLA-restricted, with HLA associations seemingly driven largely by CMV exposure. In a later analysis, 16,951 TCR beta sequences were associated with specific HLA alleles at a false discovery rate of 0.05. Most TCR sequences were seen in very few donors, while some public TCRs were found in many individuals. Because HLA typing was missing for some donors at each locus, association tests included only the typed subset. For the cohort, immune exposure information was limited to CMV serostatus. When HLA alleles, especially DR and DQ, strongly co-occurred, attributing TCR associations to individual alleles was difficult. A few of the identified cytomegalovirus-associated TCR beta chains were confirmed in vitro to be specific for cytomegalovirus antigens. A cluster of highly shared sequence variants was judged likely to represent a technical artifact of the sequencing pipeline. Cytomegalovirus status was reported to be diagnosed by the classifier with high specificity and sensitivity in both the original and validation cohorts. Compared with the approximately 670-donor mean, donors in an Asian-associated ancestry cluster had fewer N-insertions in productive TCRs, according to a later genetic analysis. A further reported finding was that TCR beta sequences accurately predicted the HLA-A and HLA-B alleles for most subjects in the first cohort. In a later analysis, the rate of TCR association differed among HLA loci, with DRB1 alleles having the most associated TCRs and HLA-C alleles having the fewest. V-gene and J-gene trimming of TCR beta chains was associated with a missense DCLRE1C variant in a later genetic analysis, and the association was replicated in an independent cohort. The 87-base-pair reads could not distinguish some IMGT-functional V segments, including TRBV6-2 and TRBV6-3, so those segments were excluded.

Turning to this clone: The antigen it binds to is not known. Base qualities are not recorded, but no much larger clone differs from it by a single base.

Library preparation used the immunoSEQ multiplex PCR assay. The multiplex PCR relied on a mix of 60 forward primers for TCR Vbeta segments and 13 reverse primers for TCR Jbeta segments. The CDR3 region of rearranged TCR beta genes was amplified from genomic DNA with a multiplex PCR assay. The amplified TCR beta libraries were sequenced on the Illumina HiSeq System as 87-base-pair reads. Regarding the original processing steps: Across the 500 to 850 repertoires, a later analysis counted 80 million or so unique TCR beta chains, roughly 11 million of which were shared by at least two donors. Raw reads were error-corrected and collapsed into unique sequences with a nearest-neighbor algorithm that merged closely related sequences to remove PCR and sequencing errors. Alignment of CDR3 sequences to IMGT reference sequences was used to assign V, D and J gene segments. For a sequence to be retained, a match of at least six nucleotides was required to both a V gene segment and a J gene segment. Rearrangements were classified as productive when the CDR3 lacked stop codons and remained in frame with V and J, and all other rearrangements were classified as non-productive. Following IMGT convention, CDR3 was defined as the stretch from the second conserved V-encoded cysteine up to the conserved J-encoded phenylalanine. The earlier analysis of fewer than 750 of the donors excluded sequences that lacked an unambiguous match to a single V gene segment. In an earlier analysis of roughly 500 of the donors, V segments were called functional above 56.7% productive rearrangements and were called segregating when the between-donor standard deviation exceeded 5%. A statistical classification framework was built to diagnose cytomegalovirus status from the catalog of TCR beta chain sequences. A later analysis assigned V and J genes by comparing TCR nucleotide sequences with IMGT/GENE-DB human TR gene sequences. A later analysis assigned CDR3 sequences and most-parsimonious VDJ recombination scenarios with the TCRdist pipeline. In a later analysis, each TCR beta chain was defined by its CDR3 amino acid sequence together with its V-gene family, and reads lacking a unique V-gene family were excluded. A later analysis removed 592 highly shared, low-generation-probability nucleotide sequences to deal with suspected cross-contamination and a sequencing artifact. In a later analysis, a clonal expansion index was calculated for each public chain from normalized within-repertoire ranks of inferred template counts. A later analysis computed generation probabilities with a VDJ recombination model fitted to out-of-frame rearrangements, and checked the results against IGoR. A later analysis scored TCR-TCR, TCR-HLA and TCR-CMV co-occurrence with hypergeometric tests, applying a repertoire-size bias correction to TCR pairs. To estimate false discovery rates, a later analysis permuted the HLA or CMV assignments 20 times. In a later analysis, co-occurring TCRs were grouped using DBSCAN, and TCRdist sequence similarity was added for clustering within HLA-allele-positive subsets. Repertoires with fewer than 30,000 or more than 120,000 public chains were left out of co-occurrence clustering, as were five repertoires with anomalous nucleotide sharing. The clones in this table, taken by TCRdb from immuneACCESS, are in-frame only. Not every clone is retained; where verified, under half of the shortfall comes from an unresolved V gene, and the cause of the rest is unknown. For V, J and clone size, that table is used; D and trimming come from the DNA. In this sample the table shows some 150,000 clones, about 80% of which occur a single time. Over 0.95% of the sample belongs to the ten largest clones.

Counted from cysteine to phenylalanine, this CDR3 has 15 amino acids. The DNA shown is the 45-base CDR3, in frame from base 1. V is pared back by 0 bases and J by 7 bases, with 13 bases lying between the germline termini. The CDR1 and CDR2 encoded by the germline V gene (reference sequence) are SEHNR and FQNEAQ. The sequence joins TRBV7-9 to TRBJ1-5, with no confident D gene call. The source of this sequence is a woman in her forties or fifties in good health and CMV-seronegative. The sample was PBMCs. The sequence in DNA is TGTGCCAGCAGCTTAGCGGGAGGGATCGGCCAGCCCCAGCATTTT. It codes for CASSLAGGIGQPQHF.